Listed below are T cell receptor beta chains from one sample, sequenced in a study of response to subunit inactivated influenza vaccine. TCRdb recomputed calls from the RT-PCR reads with MiXCR, one row per CDR3 protein. The sample yields over 400,000 distinct CDR3 sequences, approximately 11% seen once. Sequences were derived from PBMCs from blood, sampled about 40 days after vaccination. The receptors shown here come from a middle-aged man who received an inactivated influenza vaccine. Both conserved end residues are part of each CDR3. Fields, in order: V gene, clone size, CDR3 protein. Size is omitted from some rows. Given values are once, few, many or a class for expanded clones.

TRBV4-2 many CASSQVYSGGTDTQYF
TRBV30 many CACGPSAGELFF
TRBV29-1 NA CSVAGGNNQPQHF
TRBV12-3/TRBV12-4 few CASSPLGQGSNQPQHF
TRBV2 few CASNLAYQPQHF
TRBV6-2/TRBV6-3 many CASSGGQRNTEAFF
TRBV7-9 NA CASSAGPGQETQYF
TRBV5-6 NA CASSQPHGLAHEQYF
TRBV12-3/TRBV12-4 few CASRPTGTGGNTEAFF
TRBV20-1 many CSARDSLVGEKLFF
TRBV5-5 NA CASTSRTQGAYTDTQYF
TRBV20-1 NA CSARIPTGGYEQYF
TRBV5-1 few CASSLADRADTQYF
TRBV5-1 NA CASSFSKGPSDTQYF
TRBV7-8 many CASSPGPSGVGDEQFF
TRBV24-1 few CATSDVTSGDSKNIQYF
TRBV4-3 NA CASSQVRQGTEQYF
TRBV5-1 few CASSLAFGQTTYEQYF
TRBV4-3 many CASSQEIGAGGRTGELFF
TRBV12-3/TRBV12-4 few CASTNLPPGALNLGTDTQYF
TRBV27 NA CASSLLQGGETQYF
TRBV7-9 few CASELAGTDTQYF
TRBV11-2 few CASSGVKRGNEQFF
TRBV7-6 NA CASSYTTDNEQFF
TRBV12-3/TRBV12-4 NA CASRGATGGHQEQYF
TRBV5-1 NA CATGGSGDQETQYF
TRBV29-1 few CSAGHDLGTDTQYF
TRBV5-5 NA CASSFTQGASGSSYEQYF
TRBV24-1 few CATSGPGGRATGELFF
TRBV18 NA CASSPPMQGKAFF
TRBV7-2 many CASSRGGSDTQYF
TRBV15 NA CATSRYRAGQPQHF
TRBV12-3/TRBV12-4 NA CASSLGASDTQYF
TRBV6-1 few CASRPQGAQPQHF
TRBV24-1 few CATSVGLQETQYF
TRBV2 many CASSSRARGLGFNEQFF
TRBV18 NA CASSPRKANYGYTF
TRBV6-1 few CASRPRQGEYTGELFF
TRBV4-3 few CASSPGDWLPYEQYF
TRBV7-6 NA CASSTGRLVVEQYF
TRBV7-8 NA CASSLDPKTNTEAFF
TRBV11-2 few CASSLGVRDYEQFF
TRBV12-3/TRBV12-4 few CASSLKGAVGNTIYF
TRBV25-1 NA CASSGRPASNYGYTF
TRBV5-1 many CASSQGQGYNEQFF
TRBV4-3 NA CASSRTNTDTQYF
TRBV11-2 NA CASSLRRRQETQYF
TRBV28 NA CASSLSSGADEQFF
TRBV9 few CASSPRADNNNEQFF
TRBV20-1 NA CSARIRGGSYEQYF
TRBV20-1 NA CSVPRSSYEQYF
TRBV20-1 NA CSAVVQTGTTSYNEQFF
TRBV7-2 NA CASFQGGLYNEQFF
TRBV27 NA CASSSGTGGGFYEQYF
TRBV11-1 NA CASSSPGRKETQYF
TRBV7-8 few CASSSRRGSAGYTF
TRBV20-1 NA CSARDGEGNQPQHF
TRBV4-3 many CASSHSSGADYEQYF
TRBV5-1 NA CASSLDRTGPYEQYF
TRBV24-1 NA CATSDSGTSGYEQYF